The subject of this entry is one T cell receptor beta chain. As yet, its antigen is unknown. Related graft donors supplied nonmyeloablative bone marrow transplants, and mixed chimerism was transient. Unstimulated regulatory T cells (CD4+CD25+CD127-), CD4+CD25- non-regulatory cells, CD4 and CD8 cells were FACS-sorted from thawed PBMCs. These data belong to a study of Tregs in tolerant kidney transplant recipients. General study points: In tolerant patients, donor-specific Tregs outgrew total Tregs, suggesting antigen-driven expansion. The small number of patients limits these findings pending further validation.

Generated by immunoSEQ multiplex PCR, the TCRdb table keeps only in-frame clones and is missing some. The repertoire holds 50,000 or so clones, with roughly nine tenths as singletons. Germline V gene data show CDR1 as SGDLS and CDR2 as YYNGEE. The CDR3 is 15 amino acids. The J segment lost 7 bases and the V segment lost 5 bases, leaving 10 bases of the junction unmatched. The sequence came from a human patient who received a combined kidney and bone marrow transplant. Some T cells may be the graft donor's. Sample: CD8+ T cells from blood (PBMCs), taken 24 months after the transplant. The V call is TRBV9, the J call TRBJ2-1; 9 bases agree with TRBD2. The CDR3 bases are TGTGCCAGCAGAGCTAGCGGGGCCGGAAAAAATGAGCAGTTCTTC. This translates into CASRASGAGKNEQFF.